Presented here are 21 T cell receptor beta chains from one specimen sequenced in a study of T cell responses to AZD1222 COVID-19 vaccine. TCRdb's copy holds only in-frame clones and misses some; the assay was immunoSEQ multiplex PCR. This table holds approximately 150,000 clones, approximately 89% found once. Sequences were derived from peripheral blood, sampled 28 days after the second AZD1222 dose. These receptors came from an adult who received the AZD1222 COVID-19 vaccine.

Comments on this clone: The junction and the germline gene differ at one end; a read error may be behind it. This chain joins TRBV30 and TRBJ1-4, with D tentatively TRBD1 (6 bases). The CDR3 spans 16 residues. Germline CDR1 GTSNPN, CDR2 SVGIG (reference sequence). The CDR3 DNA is TGTGCCTGGAGTGTATGGGACATAACTAGGGATGAAGAACTGTTTTTT. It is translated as CAWSVWDITRDEELFF.

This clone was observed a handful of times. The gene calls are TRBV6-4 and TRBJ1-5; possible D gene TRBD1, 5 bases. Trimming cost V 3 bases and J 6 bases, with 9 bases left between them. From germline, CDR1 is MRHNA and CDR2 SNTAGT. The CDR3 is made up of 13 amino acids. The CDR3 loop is CASSEGVSQPQHF. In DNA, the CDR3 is TGTGCCAGCAGTGAGGGGGTCAGTCAGCCCCAGCATTTT.

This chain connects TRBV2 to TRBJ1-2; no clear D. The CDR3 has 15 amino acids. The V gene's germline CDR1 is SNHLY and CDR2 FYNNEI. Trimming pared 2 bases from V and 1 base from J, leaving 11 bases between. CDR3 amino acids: CASSERRVLNYGYTF. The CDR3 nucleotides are TGTGCCAGCAGTGAACGGAGAGTACTTAACTATGGCTACACCTTC.

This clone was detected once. CDR3 loop: CASSIVDSSTGELFF. The CDR3 DNA reads TGTGCCAGTAGTATTGTTGACAGCAGCACCGGGGAGCTGTTTTTT. The genes are TRBV19 and TRBJ2-2; D possibly corresponds to TRBD1 (5 bases). The V end was cut by 3 bases, the J end by 4 bases, with 12 bases between. Germline CDR1 and CDR2: LNHDA and SQIVND (reference sequence). This CDR3 is 15 amino acids long.

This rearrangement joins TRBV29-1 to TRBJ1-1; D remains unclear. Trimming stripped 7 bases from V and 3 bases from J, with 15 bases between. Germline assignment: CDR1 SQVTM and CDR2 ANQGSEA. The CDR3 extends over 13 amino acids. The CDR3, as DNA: TGCAGCGCTGAGCTCACAGCCGACACTGAAGCTTTCTTT. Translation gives CSAELTADTEAFF.

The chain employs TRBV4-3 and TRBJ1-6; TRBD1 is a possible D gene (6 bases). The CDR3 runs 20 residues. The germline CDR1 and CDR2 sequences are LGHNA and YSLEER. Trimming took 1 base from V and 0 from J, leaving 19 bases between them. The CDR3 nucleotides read TGCGCCAGCAGCCAAGGGTATTCGCGGGGGGCTGGCTCCTATAATTCACCCCTCCACTTT. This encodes CASSQGYSRGAGSYNSPLHF.

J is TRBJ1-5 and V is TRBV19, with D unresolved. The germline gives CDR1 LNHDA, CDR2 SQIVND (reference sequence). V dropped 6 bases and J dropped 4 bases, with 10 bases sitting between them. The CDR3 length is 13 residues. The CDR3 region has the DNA TGTGCCAGTAGCGCTGCCCAAAATCAGCCCCAGCATTTT. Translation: CASSAAQNQPQHF.

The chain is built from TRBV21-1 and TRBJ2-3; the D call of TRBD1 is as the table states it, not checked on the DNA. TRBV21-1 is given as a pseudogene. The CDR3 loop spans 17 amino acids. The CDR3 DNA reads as TGTGCCAGCAGCAAAAGGACAGCCAAAGTAGGCACAGATACGCAGTATTTT. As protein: CASSKRTAKVGTDTQYF.

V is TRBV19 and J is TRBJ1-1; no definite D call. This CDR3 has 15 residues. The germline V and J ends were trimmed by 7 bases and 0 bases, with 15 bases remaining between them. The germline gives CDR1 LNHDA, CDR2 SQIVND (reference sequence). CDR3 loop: CASMVGSPMNTEAFF. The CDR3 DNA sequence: TGTGCCAGTATGGTGGGGTCCCCCATGAACACTGAAGCTTTCTTT.

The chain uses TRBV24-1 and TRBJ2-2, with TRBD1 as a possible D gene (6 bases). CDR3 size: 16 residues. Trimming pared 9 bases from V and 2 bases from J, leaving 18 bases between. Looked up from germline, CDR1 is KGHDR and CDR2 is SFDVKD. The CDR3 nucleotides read TGTGCCACCTCGGAACAGGGAGTACTTAACACCGGGGAGCTGTTTTTT. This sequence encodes CATSEQGVLNTGELFF.

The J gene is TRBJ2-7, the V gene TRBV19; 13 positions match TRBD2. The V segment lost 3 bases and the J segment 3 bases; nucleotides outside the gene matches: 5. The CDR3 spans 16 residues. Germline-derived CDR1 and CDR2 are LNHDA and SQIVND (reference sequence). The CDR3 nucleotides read TGTGCCAGTAGTATCCTTGGGACTAGCGGGATCTACGAGCAGTACTTC. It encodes CASSILGTSGIYEQYF.

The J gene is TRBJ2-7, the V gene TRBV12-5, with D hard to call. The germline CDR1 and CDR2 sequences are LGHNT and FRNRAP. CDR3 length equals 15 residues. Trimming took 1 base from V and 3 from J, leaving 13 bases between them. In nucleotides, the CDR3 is TGTGCTAGTGGTTTGGGCTCCCTCCGGGTCTACGAGCAGTACTTC. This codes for CASGLGSLRVYEQYF.

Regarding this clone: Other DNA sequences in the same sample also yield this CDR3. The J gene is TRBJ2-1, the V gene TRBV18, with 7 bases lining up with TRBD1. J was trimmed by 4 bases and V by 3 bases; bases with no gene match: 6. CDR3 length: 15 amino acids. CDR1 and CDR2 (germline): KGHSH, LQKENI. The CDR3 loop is CASSPDRPPYNEQFF. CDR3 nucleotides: TGTGCCAGCTCACCGGACAGGCCCCCATACAATGAGCAGTTCTTC. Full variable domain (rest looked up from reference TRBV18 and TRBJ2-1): NAGVMQNPRHLVRRRGQEARLRCSPMKGHSHVYWYRQLPEEGLKFMVYLQKENIIDESGMPKERFSAEFPKEGPSILRIQQVVRGDSAAYFCASSPDRPPYNEQFFGPGTRLTVL.

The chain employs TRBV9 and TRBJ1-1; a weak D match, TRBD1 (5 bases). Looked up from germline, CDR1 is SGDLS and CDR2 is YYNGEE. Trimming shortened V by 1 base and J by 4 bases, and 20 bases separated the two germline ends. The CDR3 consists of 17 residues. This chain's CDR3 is CASSVWQDISPGTEAFF. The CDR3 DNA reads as TGTGCCAGCAGCGTATGGCAGGACATCTCCCCGGGCACTGAAGCTTTCTTT.

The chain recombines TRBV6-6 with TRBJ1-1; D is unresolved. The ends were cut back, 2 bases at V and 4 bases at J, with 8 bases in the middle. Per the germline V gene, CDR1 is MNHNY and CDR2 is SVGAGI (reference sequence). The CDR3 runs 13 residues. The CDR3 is CASSYKGPTEAFF. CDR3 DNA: TGTGCCAGCAGTTACAAGGGCCCCACTGAAGCTTTCTTT.

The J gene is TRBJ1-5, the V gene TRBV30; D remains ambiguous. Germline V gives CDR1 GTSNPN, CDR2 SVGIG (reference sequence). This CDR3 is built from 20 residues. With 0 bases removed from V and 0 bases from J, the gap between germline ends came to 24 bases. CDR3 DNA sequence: TGTGCCTGGAGTGTACCTCCGATCACCCGGGTCCGATATAGCAATCAGCCCCAGCATTTT. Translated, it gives CAWSVPPITRVRYSNQPQHF.

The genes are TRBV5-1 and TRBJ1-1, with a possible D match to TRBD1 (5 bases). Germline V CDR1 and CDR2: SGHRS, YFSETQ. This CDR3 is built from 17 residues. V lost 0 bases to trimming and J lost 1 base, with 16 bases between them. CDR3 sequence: CASSLDPAGLANTEAFF. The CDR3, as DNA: TGCGCCAGCAGCTTGGATCCCGCAGGGCTAGCGAACACTGAAGCTTTCTTT. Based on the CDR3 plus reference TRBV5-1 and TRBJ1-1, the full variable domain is KAGVTQTPRYLIKTRGQQVTLSCSPISGHRSVSWYQQTPGQGLQFLFEYFSETQRNKGNFPGRFSGRQFSNSRSEMNVSTLELGDSALYLCASSLDPAGLANTEAFFGQGTRLTVV.

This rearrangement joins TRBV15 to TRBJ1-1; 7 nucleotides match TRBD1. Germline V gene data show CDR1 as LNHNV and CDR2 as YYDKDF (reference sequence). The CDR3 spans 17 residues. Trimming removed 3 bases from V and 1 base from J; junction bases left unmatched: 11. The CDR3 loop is CATSSDYPQGSNTEAFF. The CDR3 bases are TGTGCCACCAGCAGTGACTACCCACAGGGGTCGAACACTGAAGCTTTCTTT.

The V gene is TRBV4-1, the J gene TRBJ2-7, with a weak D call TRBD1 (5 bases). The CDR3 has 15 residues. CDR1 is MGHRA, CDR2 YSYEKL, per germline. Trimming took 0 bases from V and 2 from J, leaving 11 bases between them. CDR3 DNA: TGCGCCAGCAGCCAAGAACAGGACGGAACCTACGAGCAGTACTTC. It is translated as CASSQEQDGTYEQYF.

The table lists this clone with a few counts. The CDR3 nucleotides are TGTGCCATCAGTGAGTCAATCGGGGCGAACACTGAAGCTTTCTTT. Translated: CAISESIGANTEAFF. The J gene is TRBJ1-1, the V gene TRBV10-3, with a possible D match to TRBD1 (5 bases). V gave up 0 bases and J gave up 1 base, with 9 bases separating them. Germline V gene data show CDR1 as ENHRY and CDR2 as SYGVKD. The CDR3 consists of 15 residues.

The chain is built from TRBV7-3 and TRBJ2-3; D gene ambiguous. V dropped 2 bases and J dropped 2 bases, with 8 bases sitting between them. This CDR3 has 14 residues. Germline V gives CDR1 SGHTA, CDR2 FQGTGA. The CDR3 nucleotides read TGTGCCAGCAGCTTAGGGGTGGACACAGATACGCAGTATTTT. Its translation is CASSLGVDTDTQYF.